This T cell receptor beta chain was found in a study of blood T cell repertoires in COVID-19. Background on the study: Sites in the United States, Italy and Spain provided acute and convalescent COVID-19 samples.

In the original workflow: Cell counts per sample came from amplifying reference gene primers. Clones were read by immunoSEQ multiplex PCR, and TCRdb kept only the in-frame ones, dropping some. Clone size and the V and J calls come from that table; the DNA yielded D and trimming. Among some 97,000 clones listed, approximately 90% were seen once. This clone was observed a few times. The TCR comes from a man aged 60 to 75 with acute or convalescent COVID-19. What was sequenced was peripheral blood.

CDR3 nucleotide sequence: TGCGCCAGCAGCGGGGGGGTCGGAAGCTCTGGAAACACCATATATTTT. It specifies CASSGGVGSSGNTIYF. This chain links TRBV4-1 with TRBJ1-3, with D maybe TRBD1 (5 bases). The V gene lost 5 bases and the J gene lost 0 bases, with 14 bases spanning the gap. The CDR3 runs to 16 residues. Germline CDR1 MGHRA, CDR2 YSYEKL.